This T cell receptor beta chain is drawn from a study of shared clonotypes between healthy human individuals. The data were produced by immunoSEQ multiplex PCR, yet TCRdb's version contains in-frame clones alone and is incomplete. The table records 2 million to 2.5 million clones, nearly 97% of them present only once. Looked up from germline, CDR1 is WSHSY and CDR2 is SAAADI. This CDR3 spans 15 amino acids. J gave up 0 bases and V 7 bases, and 5 bases lay outside the gene matches. For this clone: What it recognizes is unknown.

General study results and limits: Estimated richness values were generally larger in naive subsets than in memory subsets.

CD4+ cell separation produced CD45RA+ naive and CD45RA-negative memory subsets. Source material: naive CD4+ T cells sorted from blood. Described subset: CD45RA+ positively selected. The V and J genes are TRBV10-2 and TRBJ2-1; 8 nucleotides line up with TRBD1. The receptor was derived from a man between 18 and 29 years old in good health. CDR3 nucleotide sequence: TGCGCCAGCATTACTACAGGGGGCTCCTACAATGAGCAGTTCTTC. Translating it yields CASITTGGSYNEQFF.